This T cell receptor (beta chain) was sequenced in a study of blood T cell repertoires in COVID-19. Study details: The United States, Italy and Spain provided the acute and convalescent COVID-19 samples. Sources were T cells, B-cell-depleted T cells, or PBMCs; the material itself was cDNA or gDNA.

Trimming removed 0 bases from V and 6 bases from J; junction bases left unmatched: 2. The CDR3 has 14 amino acids. CDR1 is SGDLS, CDR2 YYNGEE, per germline. Under the authors' procedure: Scientists estimated how many nucleated cells there were by amplifying reference gene primers. Clones were sequenced by immunoSEQ multiplex PCR, and TCRdb holds only the in-frame ones, with some missing. Clone size and V and J calls were adopted from that table, with D and trimming inferred from the DNA. The sample holds a few hundred thousand clones, about 84% seen once. This chain links TRBV9 with TRBJ2-1, with TRBD2 matching 8 bases. Sequencing was performed on peripheral blood. The clonotype was recovered from a man at least 80 years old with acute or convalescent COVID-19. CDR3 sequence reads: CASSVAGGPNEQFF. As DNA, the CDR3 is TGTGCCAGCAGCGTAGCGGGGGGGCCCAATGAGCAGTTCTTC.